This T cell receptor beta chain is from a study of CD8 T cells in ankylosing spondylitis. Per germline, CDR1 ENHRY and CDR2 SYGVKD. J gave up 1 base and V 11 bases, and 11 bases lay outside the gene matches. The CDR3 covers 16 residues. Via MiXCR, TCRdb re-called the 5' RACE reads, giving one row per CDR3 protein. The sample yields roughly 130,000 distinct CDR3 sequences, around 15% seen once. Many counts were recorded for this clonotype. The sequence was obtained from a female donor with ankylosing spondylitis or in good health (not recorded which). Source material: blood, either unsorted or a sorted T cell fraction (not recorded which). The rearrangement links TRBV10-3 to TRBJ1-5, with TRBD1 identical over 10 bases. The CDR3 reads CAPNRDRGDSNQPQHF. CDR3 in DNA: TGTGCCCCCAATCGGGACAGGGGAGACAGCAATCAGCCCCAGCATTTT.